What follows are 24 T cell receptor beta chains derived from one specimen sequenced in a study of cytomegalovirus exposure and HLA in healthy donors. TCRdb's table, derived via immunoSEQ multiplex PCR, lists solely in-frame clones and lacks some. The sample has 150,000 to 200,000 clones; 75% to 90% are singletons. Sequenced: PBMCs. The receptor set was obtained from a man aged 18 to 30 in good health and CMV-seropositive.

The CDR3, as DNA: TGTGCCAGCACCGCGGACAGGGGTAACTATGGCTACACCTTC. It codes for CASTADRGNYGYTF. The chain is built from TRBV6-5 and TRBJ1-2; 9 nucleotides match TRBD1. CDR3 size: 14 residues. Germline trimming cut 7 bases from V and 1 base from J; bases unmatched to any gene: 4. Germline V lookup: CDR1 MNHEY, CDR2 SVGAGI.

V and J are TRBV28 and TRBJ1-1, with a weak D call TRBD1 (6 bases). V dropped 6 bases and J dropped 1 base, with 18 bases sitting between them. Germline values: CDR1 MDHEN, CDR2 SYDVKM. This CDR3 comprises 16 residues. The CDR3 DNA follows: TGTGCCAGCAGATTCCCGAGGGGCAGGGGGAACACTGAAGCTTTCTTT. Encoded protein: CASRFPRGRGNTEAFF.

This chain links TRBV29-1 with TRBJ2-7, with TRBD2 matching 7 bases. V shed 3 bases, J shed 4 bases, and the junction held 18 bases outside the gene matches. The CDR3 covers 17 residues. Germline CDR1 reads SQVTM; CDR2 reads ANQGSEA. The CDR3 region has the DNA TGCAGCGTTGACCTGCTCCTCGAGGGCCGGGGAGGGTACGAGCAGTACTTC. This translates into CSVDLLLEGRGGYEQYF.

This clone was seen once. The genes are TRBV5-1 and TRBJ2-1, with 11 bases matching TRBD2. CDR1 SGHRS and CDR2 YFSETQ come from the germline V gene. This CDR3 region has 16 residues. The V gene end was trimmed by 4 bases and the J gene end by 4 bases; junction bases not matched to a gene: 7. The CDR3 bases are TGCGCCAGCAGCCTGGCGGGACTAGCGGAATACAATGAGCAGTTCTTC. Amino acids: CASSLAGLAEYNEQFF.

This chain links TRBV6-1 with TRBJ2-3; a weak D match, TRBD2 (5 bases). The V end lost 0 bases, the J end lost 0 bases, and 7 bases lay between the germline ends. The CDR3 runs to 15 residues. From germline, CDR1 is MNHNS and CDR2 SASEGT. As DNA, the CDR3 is TGTGCCAGCAGTGAAGCACCGGGAAGCACAGATACGCAGTATTTT. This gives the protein CASSEAPGSTDTQYF.

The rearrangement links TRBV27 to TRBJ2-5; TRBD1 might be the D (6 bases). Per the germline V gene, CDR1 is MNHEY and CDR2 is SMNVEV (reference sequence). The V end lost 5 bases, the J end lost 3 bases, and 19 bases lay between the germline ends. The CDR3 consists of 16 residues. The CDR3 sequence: CASSLYREANEETQYF. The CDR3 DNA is TGTGCCAGCAGTCTCTACAGGGAAGCCAATGAAGAGACCCAGTACTTC.

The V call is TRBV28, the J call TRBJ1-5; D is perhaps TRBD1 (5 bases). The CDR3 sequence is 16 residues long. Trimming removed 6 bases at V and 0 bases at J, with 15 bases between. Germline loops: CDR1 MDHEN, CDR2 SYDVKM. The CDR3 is CASSRVGSYSNQPQHF. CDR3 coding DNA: TGTGCCAGCAGCAGGGTGGGCAGTTATAGCAATCAGCCCCAGCATTTT.

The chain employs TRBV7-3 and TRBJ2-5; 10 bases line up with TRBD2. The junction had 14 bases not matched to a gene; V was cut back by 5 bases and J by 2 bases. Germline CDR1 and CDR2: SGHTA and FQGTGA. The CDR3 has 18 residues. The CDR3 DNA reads TGTGCCAGCAGCCCCGTAGGTGTAGCGGGGGGCCCACAAGAGACCCAGTACTTC. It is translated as CASSPVGVAGGPQETQYF.

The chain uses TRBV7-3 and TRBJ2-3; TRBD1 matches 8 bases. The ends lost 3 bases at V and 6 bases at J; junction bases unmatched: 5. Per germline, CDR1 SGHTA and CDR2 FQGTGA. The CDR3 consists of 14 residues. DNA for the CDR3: TGTGCCAGCAGCTTCAGGGGGCCTGAGGATACGCAGTATTTT. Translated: CASSFRGPEDTQYF. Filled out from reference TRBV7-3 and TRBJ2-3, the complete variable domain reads GAGVSQTPSNKVTEKGKYVELRCDPISGHTALYWYRQSLGQGPEFLIYFQGTGAADDSGLPNDRFFAVRPEGSVSTLKIQRTERGDSAVYLCASSFRGPEDTQYFGPGTRLTVL.

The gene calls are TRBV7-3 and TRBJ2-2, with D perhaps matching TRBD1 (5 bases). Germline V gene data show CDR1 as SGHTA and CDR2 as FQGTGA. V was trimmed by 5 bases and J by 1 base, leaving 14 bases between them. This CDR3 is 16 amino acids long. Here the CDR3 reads CASSPLARGNTGELFF. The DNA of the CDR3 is TGTGCCAGCAGCCCATTGGCTAGGGGGAACACCGGGGAGCTGTTTTTT.

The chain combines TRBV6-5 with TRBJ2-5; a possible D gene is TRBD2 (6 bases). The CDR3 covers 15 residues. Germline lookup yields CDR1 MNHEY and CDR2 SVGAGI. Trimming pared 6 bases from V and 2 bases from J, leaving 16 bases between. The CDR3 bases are TGTGCCAGCAGCCTACTGGCGGGACTGCAAGAGACCCAGTACTTC. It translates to CASSLLAGLQETQYF.

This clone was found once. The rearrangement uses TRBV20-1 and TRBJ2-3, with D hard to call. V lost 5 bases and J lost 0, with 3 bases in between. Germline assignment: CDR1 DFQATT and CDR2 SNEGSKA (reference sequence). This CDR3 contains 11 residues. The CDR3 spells CSAYSTDTQYF. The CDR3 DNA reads TGCAGTGCTTATAGCACAGATACGCAGTATTTT.

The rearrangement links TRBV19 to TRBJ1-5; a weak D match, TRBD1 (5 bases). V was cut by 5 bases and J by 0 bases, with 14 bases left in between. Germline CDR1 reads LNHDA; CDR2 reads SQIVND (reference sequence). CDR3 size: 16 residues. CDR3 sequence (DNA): TGTGCCAGTAGTTATCCAGGGCAATATAGCAATCAGCCCCAGCATTTT. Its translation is CASSYPGQYSNQPQHF.

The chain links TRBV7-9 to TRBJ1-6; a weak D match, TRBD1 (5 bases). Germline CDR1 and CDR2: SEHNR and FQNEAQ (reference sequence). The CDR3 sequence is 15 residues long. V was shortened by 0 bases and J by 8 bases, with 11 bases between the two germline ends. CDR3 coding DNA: TGTGCCAGCAGCTTAGCGGCTCAGGGCGATTCACCCCTCCACTTT. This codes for CASSLAAQGDSPLHF.

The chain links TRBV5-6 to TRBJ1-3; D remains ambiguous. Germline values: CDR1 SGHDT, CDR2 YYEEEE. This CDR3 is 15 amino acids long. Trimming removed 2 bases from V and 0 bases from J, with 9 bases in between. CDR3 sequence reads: CASSFVRTSGNTIYF. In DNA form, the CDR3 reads TGTGCCAGCAGCTTCGTCAGAACCTCTGGAAACACCATATATTTT.

The CDR3 region has the DNA TGTGCCAGCTCACCCGGACAGGGGGCGCAACATGAGCAGTTCTTC. This sequence encodes CASSPGQGAQHEQFF. The chain couples TRBV18 to TRBJ2-1; 11 nucleotides line up with TRBD1. Germline CDR1 KGHSH, CDR2 LQKENI. This CDR3 spans 15 amino acids. The J segment lost 8 bases and the V segment lost 3 bases, leaving 6 bases of the junction unmatched.

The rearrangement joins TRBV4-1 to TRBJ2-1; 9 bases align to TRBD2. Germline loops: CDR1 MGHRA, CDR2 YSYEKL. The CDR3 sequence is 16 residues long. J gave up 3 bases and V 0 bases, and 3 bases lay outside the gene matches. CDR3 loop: CASSQETSGIYNEQFF. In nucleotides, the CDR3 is TGCGCCAGCAGCCAAGAGACTAGCGGAATCTACAATGAGCAGTTCTTC.

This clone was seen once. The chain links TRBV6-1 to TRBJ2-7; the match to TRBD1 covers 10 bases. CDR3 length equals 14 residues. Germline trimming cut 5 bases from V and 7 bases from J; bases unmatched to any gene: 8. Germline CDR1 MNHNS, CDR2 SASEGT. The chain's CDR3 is CASSRDRGSGEQYF. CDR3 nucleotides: TGTGCCAGCAGTCGGGACAGGGGATCGGGGGAGCAGTACTTC.

CDR3 nucleotide sequence: TGTGCCAGCAGTACAATAGCGGGGGGGCCAAATGAGCAGTTCTTC. Protein: CASSTIAGGPNEQFF. The chain links TRBV6-5 to TRBJ2-1; TRBD2 matches at 11 bases. Germline V gene lookup returns CDR1 MNHEY and CDR2 SVGAGI. CDR3 length equals 15 residues. The V gene end was trimmed by 5 bases and the J gene end by 7 bases; junction bases not matched to a gene: 7.

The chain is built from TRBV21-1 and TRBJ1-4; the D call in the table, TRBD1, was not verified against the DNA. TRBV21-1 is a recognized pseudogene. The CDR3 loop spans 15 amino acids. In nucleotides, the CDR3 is TGTGCCAGCAGCAATGGGACAGCCCCGGAAGAAAAACTGTTTTTT. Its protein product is CASSNGTAPEEKLFF.

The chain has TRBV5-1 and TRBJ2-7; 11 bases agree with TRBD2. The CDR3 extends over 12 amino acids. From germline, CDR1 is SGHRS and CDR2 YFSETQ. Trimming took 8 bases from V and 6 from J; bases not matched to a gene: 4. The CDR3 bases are TGCGCCAGTACTAGCGGGGGCTCCGAGCAGTACTTC. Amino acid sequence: CASTSGGSEQYF.

CDR3 amino acids: CASSSQGNTGELFF. The CDR3 region has the DNA TGCGCCAGCAGTTCTCAGGGAAACACCGGGGAGCTGTTTTTT. The V gene is TRBV10-2, the J gene TRBJ2-2; the D gene is possibly TRBD1 (5 bases). V gave up 5 bases and J gave up 2 bases, with 9 bases separating them. Looked up from germline, CDR1 is WSHSY and CDR2 is SAAADI. The CDR3 covers 14 residues.

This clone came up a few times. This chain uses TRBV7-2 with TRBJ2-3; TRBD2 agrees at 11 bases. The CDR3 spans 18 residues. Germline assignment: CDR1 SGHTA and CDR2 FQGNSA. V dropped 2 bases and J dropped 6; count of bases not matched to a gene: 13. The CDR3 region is CASSLRRGLAGIRDTQYF. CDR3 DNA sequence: TGTGCCAGCAGCTTAAGGCGAGGACTAGCGGGCATCAGGGATACGCAGTATTTT.

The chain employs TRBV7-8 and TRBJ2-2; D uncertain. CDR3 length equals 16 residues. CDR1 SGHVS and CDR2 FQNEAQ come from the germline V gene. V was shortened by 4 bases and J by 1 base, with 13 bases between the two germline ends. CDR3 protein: CASSYRGLLNTGELFF. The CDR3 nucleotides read TGTGCCAGCAGCTACCGTGGCCTTTTGAACACCGGGGAGCTGTTTTTT.